This record looks at one TCR beta chain sequence and its context. This sample was taken from a study of T cells in Graves' hyperthyroidism and ophthalmopathy. Study at large: Upon initial diagnosis and before any treatment, peripheral blood was collected.

CDR1 LGHDT and CDR2 YNNKEL come from the germline V gene (reference sequence). The CDR3 is 16 residues long. Unmatched junction bases numbered 6, after V lost 4 bases and J lost 1 base. RNA transcripts gave rise to amplified TCR beta CDR3 regions. TCR CDR3 underwent first-round RT-PCR with the HTBI primer set. TCRdb processed the multiplex PCR reads anew with MiXCR; each CDR3 protein has one entry. The sample has fewer than 650,000 distinct CDR3 sequences; over 12% are singletons. Clinical symptoms, serum thyroxine and TRAb, thyroid ultrasound and orbital computed tomography were used for the diagnoses.

The chain has TRBV3-1 and TRBJ2-2, with 7 bases lining up with TRBD2. The clonotype originates from a woman between 40 and 55 years old with Graves' ophthalmopathy. Sequenced sample: blood. This CDR3 is CASSLLLAGNTGELFF. CDR3 sequence (DNA): TGTGCCAGCAGCCTCCTCTTAGCGGGGAACACCGGGGAGCTGTTTTTT.